The 10 T cell receptor beta chains below were found in one sample sequenced in a study of neoadjuvant anti-PD-1 for oral cavity cancer. Time point reported: after neoadjuvant nivolumab, at surgical resection. Generated by immunoSEQ multiplex PCR, the TCRdb table keeps only in-frame clones and is missing some. The repertoire holds roughly 23,000 clones, with 40% to 50% as singletons. Source: tumor tissue, taken after nivolumab (anti-PD-1) treatment. These receptors were obtained from a person aged 35 to 85 with oral cavity squamous cell carcinoma.

The chain links TRBV19 to TRBJ1-5; TRBD1 matches at 8 bases. Per the germline V gene, CDR1 is LNHDA and CDR2 is SQIVND (reference sequence). The CDR3 loop spans 18 amino acids. V lost 5 bases and J lost 0; bases outside the gene matches: 12. The DNA of the CDR3 is TGTGCCAGTAGTTCTAGGACAGGGTTACCTTATAGCAATCAGCCCCAGCATTTT. Its translation: CASSSRTGLPYSNQPQHF.

The V gene is TRBV4-3, the J gene TRBJ2-7, with D tentatively TRBD1 (6 bases). V was trimmed by 0 bases and J by 7 bases, leaving 16 bases between them. Per the germline V gene, CDR1 is LGHNA and CDR2 is YSLEER. CDR3 length: 15 residues. This CDR3 reads CASSQEITGSREQYF. The CDR3 coding sequence is TGCGCCAGCAGCCAAGAGATAACAGGGTCGCGGGAGCAGTACTTC.

The CDR3 spells CASSEQGTVDTQYF. In DNA form, the CDR3 reads TGTGCCAGCAGTGAACAGGGGACGGTAGATACGCAGTATTTT. This chain links TRBV2 with TRBJ2-3; D perhaps matches TRBD1 (6 bases). CDR1 and CDR2 from the germline V gene are SNHLY and FYNNEI. This CDR3 spans 14 amino acids. V dropped 2 bases and J dropped 5 bases, with 11 bases sitting between them.

The V call is TRBV6-5, the J call TRBJ1-2, with D tentatively TRBD1 (5 bases). CDR1 MNHEY and CDR2 SVGAGI come from the germline V gene. With 3 bases removed from V and 2 bases from J, the gap between germline ends came to 10 bases. CDR3 size: 14 residues. The CDR3 spells CASSYSGPNYGYTF. CDR3 coding DNA: TGTGCCAGCAGTTATTCGGGACCGAACTATGGCTACACCTTC.

CDR3 region: CASRLLTSNQPQHF. The CDR3 region has the DNA TGTGCCAGCAGACTCCTAACTAGCAATCAGCCCCAGCATTTT. The chain links TRBV28 to TRBJ1-5; D remains ambiguous. Deletions cut 6 bases from V and 0 bases from J, with 9 bases between. The V gene's germline CDR1 is MDHEN and CDR2 SYDVKM. The CDR3 totals 14 residues.

The V gene is TRBV4-1, the J gene TRBJ1-1, with D possibly TRBD1 on 5 matching bases. Germline V lookup: CDR1 MGHRA, CDR2 YSYEKL. CDR3 size: 15 residues. Trimming cost V 1 base and J 6 bases, with 15 bases left between them. CDR3 DNA: TGCGCCAGCAGCCAAGGAATGCAGGGTCTCCCTGAAGCTTTCTTT. Translation: CASSQGMQGLPEAFF.

V gene TRBV7-9 combines with J gene TRBJ1-1, with D uncertain. Trimming removed 1 base from V and 11 bases from J, with 11 bases in between. This CDR3 contains 12 residues. Per germline, CDR1 SEHNR and CDR2 FQNEAQ (reference sequence). This CDR3 reads CASSLGTLGAFF. CDR3 in DNA: TGTGCCAGCAGCTTAGGAACCCTTGGCGCTTTCTTT.

J is TRBJ2-5 and V is TRBV9; D may be TRBD1 (6 bases). CDR3 length: 15 residues. V was pared by 3 bases and J by 9 bases, with 21 bases between. Germline lookup yields CDR1 SGDLS and CDR2 YYNGEE. This chain's CDR3 is CASSGVGTGEGAQYF. CDR3 in DNA: TGTGCCAGCAGCGGAGTCGGGACCGGAGAGGGGGCCCAGTACTTC.

This clone has more than one count but fewer than ten. The chain links TRBV27 to TRBJ1-2; TRBD1 might be the D (6 bases). The V gene lost 5 bases and the J gene lost 4 bases, with 14 bases spanning the gap. The germline CDR1 and CDR2 sequences are MNHEY and SMNVEV (reference sequence). The length of the CDR3 is 14 residues. Here the CDR3 reads CASSPDSGFYGYTF. The DNA of the CDR3 is TGTGCCAGCAGTCCGGACAGTGGATTCTATGGCTACACCTTC.

This clone has only a few counts. This chain connects TRBV5-5 to TRBJ2-6; TRBD1 is a possible D gene (6 bases). CDR1 and CDR2 from the germline V gene are SGHKS and YYEKEE (reference sequence). V lost 0 bases, J lost 2 bases, and 9 bases lay in between. The CDR3 length is 16 residues. CDR3 loop: CASSLGGQTGANVLTF. Written as DNA, the CDR3 is TGTGCCAGCAGCTTGGGGGGGCAGACTGGGGCCAACGTCCTGACTTTC.